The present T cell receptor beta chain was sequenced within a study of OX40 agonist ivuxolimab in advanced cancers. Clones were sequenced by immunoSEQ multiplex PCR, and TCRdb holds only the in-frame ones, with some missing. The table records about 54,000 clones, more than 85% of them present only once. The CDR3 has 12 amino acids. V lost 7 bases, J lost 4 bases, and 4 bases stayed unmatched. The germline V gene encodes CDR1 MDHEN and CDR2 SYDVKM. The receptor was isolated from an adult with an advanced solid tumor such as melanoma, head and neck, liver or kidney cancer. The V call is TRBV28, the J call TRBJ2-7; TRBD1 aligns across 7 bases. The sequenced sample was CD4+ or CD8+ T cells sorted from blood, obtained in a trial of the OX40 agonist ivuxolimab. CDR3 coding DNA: TGTGCCAGCACCTCACAGGGGTACGAGCAGTACTTC. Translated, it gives CASTSQGYEQYF.